This T cell receptor beta chain was found in a study of shared clonotypes between healthy human individuals. General study points: Generally, naive subsets came out with larger estimated richness than memory subsets.

Naive CD8 isolation took CD45RO-negative cells positively selected for CCR7 and excluded terminally differentiated effector memory CD45RA+ cells. The CDR3 is made up of 13 amino acids. CDR1 and CDR2 from the germline V gene are MGHDK and SYGVNS. Trimming removed 1 base from V and 6 bases from J, with 4 bases in between. A word on this clone: Its antigen is unidentified.

Tens of thousands of T cell genomes, or approximately 200 ng DNA, went into the sorted-subset replicate PCRs. The table came from immunoSEQ multiplex PCR; TCRdb's copy has only in-frame clones and leaves some out. The table records around 2,100,000 clones, about 95% of them present only once. The rearrangement uses TRBV25-1 and TRBJ1-6; no firm D call. This TCR derives from a man in his late teens or twenties in good health. The sequencing input was naive CD8+ T cells sorted from blood. The CDR3 loop is CASSEFLNSPLHF. The DNA of the CDR3 is TGTGCCAGCAGTGAATTTCTTAATTCACCCCTCCACTTT.